A selection of T cell receptor beta chains follows, all from one sample in a study of control samples from healthy donors and cancer patients. Clones were sequenced by immunoSEQ multiplex PCR, and TCRdb holds only the in-frame ones, with some missing. The table records about 92,000 clones, roughly 86% of them present only once. The sample taken for sequencing was blood. All receptors come from a woman between 55 and 75 years old in good health. Each CDR3 is given with its conserved first and last residue.

>TRBJ2-7|TRBV6-6
CASSKPRQVSYEQYF
>TRBJ2-1|TRBV19
CASSIPRLARNEQFF
>TRBJ1-5|TRBV19
CASGGTGSYNQPQHF
>TRBJ1-4|TRBV6-5
CAISAGTDGEKLFF
>TRBJ2-3|TRBV5-1
CASSQEGGRAKDTQYF
>TRBJ2-3|TRBV4-1
CASSQDLGGRGTDTQYF
>TRBJ1-2|TRBV7-2
CASSLGGVVKGYTF
>TRBJ2-5|TRBV20-1
CSARLGETQYF
>TRBJ2-2|TRBV7-2
CASSPGLAHRTGELFF
>TRBJ2-3|TRBV28
CASSSGTLADTQYF
>TRBJ2-1|TRBV24-1
CATSDSGSSSYNEQFF
>TRBJ2-2|TRBV27
CASAQGVRMNTGELFF
>TRBJ1-4|TRBV7-2
CASSSQTGAEKLFF
>TRBJ1-2|TRBV27
CASSSIGAEGYTF
>TRBJ1-3|TRBV2
CASSRGQMISGNTIYF
>TRBJ2-1|TRBV5-8
CASSLGGLYNEQFF
>TRBJ1-2|TRBV6-1
CASSEAGNYGYTF
>TRBJ2-7|TRBV3-1/TRBV3-2
CASSQGIPGRSVTYEQYF
>TRBJ1-2|TRBV27
CASSLDRSGGYTF
>TRBJ1-5|TRBV10-2
CASRPGTGGSDQPQHF
>TRBJ1-4|TRBV9
CASSVAGTPNEKLFF
>TRBJ1-1|TRBV7-9
CASSSRAGGNTEAFF
>TRBJ1-5|TRBV6-1
CASSELGGNQPQHF
>TRBJ2-1|TRBV4-1
CASSHPMLQGMTHNEQFF
>TRBJ2-1|TRBV9
CASSVEGYNEQFF
>TRBJ2-7|TRBV28
CASSTGLREQYF
>TRBJ1-1|TRBV18
CASSPAGGGLNTEAFF
>TRBJ1-3|TRBV5-1
CASSEDRSGNTIYF
>TRBJ2-2|TRBV19
CASSTSDRHTGELFF
>TRBJ1-5|TRBV7-6
CASSSGAVGLGQPQHF
>TRBJ2-1|TRBV7-2
CASSAAGALNEQFF
>TRBJ2-5|TRBV5-8
CASSYPSGGSDETQYF
>TRBJ1-1|TRBV28
CASRRRDRAEAFF
>TRBJ1-4|TRBV7-9
CASSQGANEKLFF
>TRBJ2-1|TRBV4-2
CASSQDWTSGRKKQFF
>TRBJ2-7|TRBV5-6
CASSLASVGGSYEQYF
>TRBJ2-6|TRBV2
CASSLAGSGANVLTF
>TRBJ1-1|TRBV7-2
CASRKDRGSEAFF
>TRBJ1-1|TRBV11-2
CASSPDRITEAFF
>TRBJ1-2|TRBV5-1
CASSLEGDSRGYTF
>TRBJ2-1|TRBV11-3
CASSLPGGEQFF
>TRBJ2-2|TRBV4-1
CASSRGQANTGELFF
>TRBJ1-2|TRBV6-5
CASSYSAGMGAYGYTF
>TRBJ2-1|TRBV5-1
CASSLDPQGYNEQFF
>TRBJ1-2|TRBV19
CASATGRYGYTF
>TRBJ2-2|TRBV19
CASTPAGLTGELFF
>TRBJ1-2|TRBV5-4
CASSSRQGIYGYTF
>TRBJ2-5|TRBV5-4
CASSSGLHQETQYF
>TRBJ2-7|TRBV10-1
CASSRDTQTYEQYF
>TRBJ1-5|TRBV15
CATSRDMGTANNQPQHF
>TRBJ2-5|TRBV5-1
CASSLAGTRETQYF
>TRBJ1-3|TRBV4-1
CASSQYLAGAGNTIYF
>TRBJ2-5|TRBV5-6
CASSKRGGKETQYF
>TRBJ1-2|TRBV19
CATLDRVGGYTF
>TRBJ2-3|TRBV7-2
CASSLGPATDTQYF
>TRBJ2-3|TRBV6-1
CASSDPAEDITPVPDTQYF
>TRBJ1-1|TRBV20-1
CSARAGQEAFF
>TRBJ2-3|TRBV19
CASKDRAMGDTQYF
>TRBJ2-3|TRBV6-6
CASSYGGGGSTDTQYF
>TRBJ2-1|TRBV18
CASSDGGTGGHEQFF